These T cell receptor beta chains were read from a single sample in a study of cytomegalovirus exposure and HLA in healthy donors. Profiled with immunoSEQ multiplex PCR; TCRdb holds only in-frame clones, not every one. The table includes 140,000 to 150,000 clones, roughly 70% detected once. Material for sequencing was PBMCs. All receptors derive from a man aged 55 to 70 in good health and CMV-seronegative. Both conserved end residues are part of each CDR3. The D gene is left open where the match is weak. Where a row states a size, it is once, few, many or the class of an expanded clone; other rows omit it.

CDR3aa	CDR3nt	abundance	v_gene	j_gene	d_gene
CASSLQYRDTPYEQYF	TGTGCCAGCAGTTTACAGTACCGGGACACTCCCTACGAGCAGTACTTC	once	TRBV27	TRBJ2-7	NA
CASSIMTGRPTEAFF	TGTGCCAGTAGTATAATGACAGGGAGGCCCACTGAAGCTTTCTTT	few	TRBV19	TRBJ1-1	TRBD1
CASSESWTAREAFF	TGTGCCAGCAGTGAATCATGGACAGCCCGCGAAGCTTTCTTT	NA	TRBV6-1	TRBJ1-1	NA
CASSPTDGDTEAFF	TGTGCCAGCTCACCAACCGACGGGGACACTGAAGCTTTCTTT	NA	TRBV18	TRBJ1-1	NA
CASSQGSQPQHF	TGTGCCAGCAGCCAAGGCAGTCAGCCCCAGCATTTT	NA	TRBV14	TRBJ1-5	NA
CASSPPRGNTIYF	TGTGCCAGCAGTCCCCCGCGGGGAAACACCATATATTTT	NA	TRBV25-1	TRBJ1-3	NA
CAWSVLIETQYF	TGTGCCTGGAGTGTACTTATAGAGACCCAGTACTTC	NA	TRBV30	TRBJ2-5	NA
CSVGAQTDTQYF	TGCAGCGTTGGGGCTCAAACAGATACGCAGTATTTT	NA	TRBV29-1	TRBJ2-3	NA
CASTIRQGQSYEQYF	TGCGCCAGCACCATACGACAGGGCCAATCCTACGAGCAGTACTTC	few	TRBV4-3	TRBJ2-7	TRBD1
CASSSTTGYNEQFF	TGTGCCAGCAGTTCTACCACAGGGTACAATGAGCAGTTCTTC	NA	TRBV27	TRBJ2-1	NA
CACHGGTGSYEQYF	TGTGCCTGCCACGGGGGGACAGGGAGCTACGAGCAGTACTTC	NA	TRBV30	TRBJ2-7	TRBD1
CASSPGLPGTGNTIYF	TGTGCCAGCAGCCCGGGACTCCCGGGCACTGGAAACACCATATATTTT	few	TRBV9	TRBJ1-3	NA
CASSSPFGNSNEQYF	TGTGCCAGCAGTTCCCCTTTCGGGAACAGTAACGAGCAGTACTTC	NA	TRBV27	TRBJ2-7	NA
CASSPYGTVDTAPANYGYTF	TGTGCCAGCAGTCCGTACGGGACAGTTGATACTGCTCCAGCTAACTATGGCTACACCTTC	NA	TRBV27	TRBJ1-2	TRBD1
CASSLAGTGVGQPQHF	TGCGCCAGCAGCTTGGCCGGGACAGGGGTGGGTCAGCCCCAGCATTTT	once	TRBV5-1	TRBJ1-5	TRBD1
CASRNQMNGYTF	TGTGCCAGCAGGAACCAGATGAATGGCTACACCTTC	NA	TRBV6-5	TRBJ1-2	NA
CASSGDSSYNEQFF	TGTGCCAGCAGTGGCGATAGCTCCTACAATGAGCAGTTCTTC	NA	TRBV2	TRBJ2-1	NA
CATSRGEETQYF	TGTGCCACGTCCCGGGGAGAAGAGACCCAGTACTTC	NA	TRBV7-2	TRBJ2-5	NA
CASSLGDRVRDHGNTIYF	TGCGCCAGCAGCTTAGGTGACAGGGTGCGGGATCATGGAAACACCATATATTTT	NA	TRBV5-1	TRBJ1-3	TRBD1